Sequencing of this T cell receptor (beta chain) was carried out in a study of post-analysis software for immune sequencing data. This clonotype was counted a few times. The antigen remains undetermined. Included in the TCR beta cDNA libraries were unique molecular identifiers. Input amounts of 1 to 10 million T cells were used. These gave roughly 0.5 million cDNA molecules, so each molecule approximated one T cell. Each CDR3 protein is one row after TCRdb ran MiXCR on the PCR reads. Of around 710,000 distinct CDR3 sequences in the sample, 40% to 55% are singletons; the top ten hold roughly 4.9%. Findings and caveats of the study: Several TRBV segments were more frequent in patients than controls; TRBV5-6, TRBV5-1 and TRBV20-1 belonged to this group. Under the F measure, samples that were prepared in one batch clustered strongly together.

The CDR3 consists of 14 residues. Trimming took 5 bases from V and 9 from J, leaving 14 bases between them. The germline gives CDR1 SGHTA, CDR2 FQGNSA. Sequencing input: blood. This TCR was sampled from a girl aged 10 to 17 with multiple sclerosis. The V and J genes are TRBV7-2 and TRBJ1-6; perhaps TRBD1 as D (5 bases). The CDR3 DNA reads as TGTGCCAGCAGCGCCGGGGGATACGGTTCACCCCTCCACTTT. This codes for CASSAGGYGSPLHF.